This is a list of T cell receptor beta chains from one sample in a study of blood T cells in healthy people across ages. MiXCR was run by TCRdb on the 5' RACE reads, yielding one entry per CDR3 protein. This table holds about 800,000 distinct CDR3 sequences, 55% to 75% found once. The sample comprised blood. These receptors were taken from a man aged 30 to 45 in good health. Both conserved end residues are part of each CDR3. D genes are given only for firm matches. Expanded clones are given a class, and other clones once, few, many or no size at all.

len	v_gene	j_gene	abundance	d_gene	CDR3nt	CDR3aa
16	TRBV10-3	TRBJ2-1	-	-	TGTGCCATCAGTGAGAATGTCGGCCGGGGCTACAATGAGCAGTTCTTC	CAISENVGRGYNEQFF
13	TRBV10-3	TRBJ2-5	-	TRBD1	TGTGCCAGCTCACAGGGGACCCCAGAGACCCAGTACTTC	CASSQGTPETQYF
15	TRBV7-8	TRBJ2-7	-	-	TGTGCCAGCAGCTTTCGTTCGCTTCTCTCCTACGAGCAGTACTTC	CASSFRSLLSYEQYF
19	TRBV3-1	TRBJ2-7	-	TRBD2	TGTGCCAGCAGCCAAGATGAGCGATTCTCCGGGACTAGCGGCTACGAGCAGTACTTC	CASSQDERFSGTSGYEQYF
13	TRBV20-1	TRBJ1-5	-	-	TGCAGTGCTAGAGATCTTAGCAATCAGCCCCAGCATTTT	CSARDLSNQPQHF
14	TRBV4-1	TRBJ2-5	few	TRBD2	TGCGCCAGCAGCCAAACTAGCGGGGGAGAGACCCAGTACTTC	CASSQTSGGETQYF
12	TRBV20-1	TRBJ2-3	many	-	TGCAGTGCTAGACTAAGCACAGATACGCAGTATTTT	CSARLSTDTQYF
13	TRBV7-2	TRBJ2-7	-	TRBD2	TGTGCCAGCAGCACGAACGGGGGGTACGAGCAGTACTTC	CASSTNGGYEQYF
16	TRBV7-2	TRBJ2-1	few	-	TGTGCCAGCAGCTTAGAGCTAGTCCCTTCTAGGAATGAGCAGTTCTTC	CASSLELVPSRNEQFF
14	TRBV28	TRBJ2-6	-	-	TGTGCCAGCAGTTTAAACGCTGGGGCCAACGTCCTGACTTTC	CASSLNAGANVLTF
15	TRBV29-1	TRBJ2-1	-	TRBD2	TGCAGCGTTGAACTGGCTAGCGGGGGGGACAATGAGCAGTTCTTC	CSVELASGGDNEQFF